These 15 T cell receptor beta chains originate from one sample sequenced in a study of vaccination effects on CD4 cells after COVID-19. The antigens of these receptors remain unknown. Repertoires were generated with immunoSEQ multiplex PCR, while TCRdb's copy carries only in-frame clones and drops some. The repertoire holds fewer than 75,000 clones, with approximately 81% as singletons. Culture lasted about ten days before CD4+ T cell isolation. Two-dose BNT162b2 or mRNA-1273 vaccination was given to participants. The specimen was CD4+ T cells from PBMCs cultured without peptide, collected after COVID-19 vaccination. The receptor source for this set is a human donor who received a COVID-19 vaccine.

This clone was found a few times. The rearrangement joins TRBV3-1 (or the pseudogene TRBV3-2) to TRBJ1-2; D is ambiguous. V dropped 5 bases and J dropped 3 bases, with 7 bases sitting between them. The CDR3 extends over 12 amino acids. Germline values: CDR1 LGHDT, CDR2 YNNKEL (reference sequence). The CDR3 nucleotides are TGTGCCAGCAGCTCAGGCGACTATGGCTACACCTTC. Translated, it gives CASSSGDYGYTF.

The chain combines TRBV30 with TRBJ2-2, with D uncertain. Between the trimmed V and J ends, which lost 8 bases and 4 bases, there was a span of 17 bases. The CDR3 contains 14 residues. Germline V lookup: CDR1 GTSNPN, CDR2 SVGIG (reference sequence). The chain's CDR3 is CARDVALGTGELFF. The CDR3, as DNA: TGTGCCCGCGACGTGGCCCTCGGCACCGGGGAGCTGTTTTTT.

The table lists this clone with a count of one. This chain uses TRBV2 with TRBJ1-2, with D maybe TRBD1 (5 bases). Trimming shortened V by 1 base and J by 4 bases, and 13 bases separated the two germline ends. The CDR3 extends over 15 amino acids. Per the germline V gene, CDR1 is SNHLY and CDR2 is FYNNEI. The DNA of the CDR3 is TGTGCCAGCAGTGAAGGAGGCGGGGGAGGCTATGGCTACACCTTC. This sequence encodes CASSEGGGGGYGYTF.

In this sample, this clone turned up a few times. The V gene is TRBV2, the J gene TRBJ2-1, with 9 positions matching TRBD1. Germline V gives CDR1 SNHLY, CDR2 FYNNEI. V lost 6 bases, J lost 9 bases, and 6 bases stayed unmatched. The CDR3 has 13 residues. The CDR3 protein is CASSRDRASEQFF. The CDR3 bases are TGTGCCAGCAGCCGGGACAGGGCTAGTGAGCAGTTCTTC.

The V gene is TRBV30, the J gene TRBJ1-4; 8 positions agree with TRBD1. Germline V gene lookup returns CDR1 GTSNPN and CDR2 SVGIG (reference sequence). CDR3 length: 13 residues. V dropped 5 bases and J dropped 11; count of bases not matched to a gene: 10. DNA for the CDR3: TGTGCCTGGTATCCCGGGACAGGACAGAAACTGTTTTTT. It codes for CAWYPGTGQKLFF.

The chain's CDR3 is CASSWGGISGANVLTF. The CDR3 nucleotides read TGTGCCAGCAGCTGGGGGGGGATTTCTGGGGCCAACGTCCTGACTTTC. The chain has TRBV11-2 and TRBJ2-6; 7 positions match TRBD2. The V segment lost 4 bases and the J segment 1 base; nucleotides outside the gene matches: 4. The CDR3 spans 16 residues. Looked up from germline, CDR1 is SGHAT and CDR2 is FQNNGV.

The rearrangement joins TRBV3-1 (or the pseudogene TRBV3-2) to TRBJ1-1, with TRBD1 matching 7 bases. Germline CDR1 LGHDT, CDR2 YNNKEL (reference sequence). Unmatched junction bases numbered 16, after V lost 4 bases and J lost 5 bases. The CDR3 has 17 amino acids. This CDR3 reads CASSRIGQARTGTEAFF. In DNA, the CDR3 is TGTGCCAGCAGCCGCATCGGACAGGCTCGGACGGGAACTGAAGCTTTCTTT.

The chain has TRBV2 and TRBJ2-3, with a possible D match to TRBD2 (5 bases). The germline V gene encodes CDR1 SNHLY and CDR2 FYNNEI. CDR3 size: 15 residues. The germline V and J ends were trimmed by 6 bases and 0 bases, with 13 bases remaining between them. CDR3 amino acids: CASRRAGASTDTQYF. CDR3 bases: TGTGCCAGCAGGAGGGCAGGCGCTAGCACAGATACGCAGTATTTT.

The CDR3: CASSLAGGDEQYF. CDR3 in DNA: TGTGCCAGCAGCTTGGCGGGAGGGGATGAGCAGTACTTC. This rearrangement joins TRBV5-6 to TRBJ2-7; 8 nucleotides match TRBD2. This CDR3 has 13 amino acids. Per germline, CDR1 SGHDT and CDR2 YYEEEE. V trimming: 0 bases; J trimming: 7 bases; junction bases outside the gene matches: 3.

The chain links TRBV3-1 (or the pseudogene TRBV3-2) to TRBJ2-1; 8 nucleotides match TRBD1. CDR1 is LGHDT and CDR2 is YNNKEL in the germline V gene (reference sequence). The CDR3 length is 14 residues. V gave up 6 bases and J gave up 8 bases; unmatched junction bases: 9. The CDR3 coding sequence is TGTGCCAGCAGGCTCCAGGGGGCGCGGGATGAGCAGTTCTTC. Amino acid sequence: CASRLQGARDEQFF.

The DNA of the CDR3 is TGTGCCAGCAGTTTACGAAGGACAGGGGCTGGCTACACCTTC. Translating gives CASSLRRTGAGYTF. This chain joins TRBV27 and TRBJ1-2; 9 bases line up with TRBD1. CDR1 MNHEY and CDR2 SMNVEV come from the germline V gene (reference sequence). The CDR3 covers 14 residues. The trim removed 2 bases at V and 7 bases at J, leaving 5 bases unmatched.

This chain joins TRBV4-2 and TRBJ2-2; D ambiguous. Trimming removed 4 bases at V and 6 bases at J, with 6 bases between. The germline V gene encodes CDR1 LGHNA and CDR2 YNFKEQ. CDR3 size: 12 residues. The CDR3 reads CASSPDPGELFF. In DNA form, the CDR3 reads TGTGCCAGCAGCCCCGACCCCGGGGAGCTGTTTTTT.

This clone has only one observation. The chain uses TRBV19 and TRBJ2-3, with a weak D call TRBD2 (6 bases). V lost 1 base and J lost 3, with 8 bases in between. Germline V gives CDR1 LNHDA, CDR2 SQIVND (reference sequence). This CDR3 is built from 14 residues. DNA for the CDR3: TGTGCCAGTAGTATAGCGGGGGTAACAGATACGCAGTATTTT. Protein product: CASSIAGVTDTQYF.

The chain combines TRBV2 with TRBJ2-5, with D unclear. This CDR3 is 12 amino acids long. V lost 10 bases and J lost 2, with 11 bases in between. Germline lookup yields CDR1 SNHLY and CDR2 FYNNEI. The CDR3 DNA sequence: TGTGCCACCCGGCGGAGTCAAGAGACCCAGTACTTC. Amino acids: CATRRSQETQYF.

The genes are TRBV19 and TRBJ1-2; a weak D match, TRBD1 (5 bases). V was clipped by 6 bases and J by 7 bases, with 21 bases between them. Germline assignment: CDR1 LNHDA and CDR2 SQIVND (reference sequence). The CDR3 totals 15 residues. This CDR3 reads CASSLGQGPTGGYTF. CDR3 coding DNA: TGTGCCAGTAGCCTGGGGCAGGGCCCCACCGGTGGCTACACCTTC.